These 18 T cell receptor beta chains share one sample of origin, sequenced in a study of T cell responses to AZD1222 COVID-19 vaccine. The assay was immunoSEQ multiplex PCR, and TCRdb's table has in-frame clones only and misses some. The profile shows approximately 96,000 clones, just over 90% of them singletons. The starting material was peripheral blood, obtained 28 days after the second AZD1222 dose. Every receptor here comes from an adult who received the AZD1222 COVID-19 vaccine.

This chain uses TRBV6-5 with TRBJ1-1; D gene unclear. Germline V lookup: CDR1 MNHEY, CDR2 SVGAGI. Trimming removed 5 bases from V and 8 bases from J, with 9 bases in between. This CDR3 has 11 amino acids. CDR3 sequence: CASSHGVEAFF. The CDR3 coding sequence is TGTGCCAGCAGTCACGGGGTCGAAGCTTTCTTT.

The CDR3 sequence is CATSGGVYGYTF. The CDR3, as DNA: TGTGCCACCAGTGGAGGGGTATATGGCTACACCTTC. The chain carries TRBV24-1 and TRBJ1-2, with D perhaps matching TRBD1 (5 bases). The CDR3 is made up of 12 amino acids. The V and J ends lost 5 bases and 5 bases respectively, with 8 bases between them. Germline lookup yields CDR1 KGHDR and CDR2 SFDVKD.

The chain carries TRBV2 and TRBJ2-7; D unclear. V dropped 4 bases and J dropped 4 bases, with 8 bases sitting between them. The germline gives CDR1 SNHLY, CDR2 FYNNEI. This CDR3 spans 12 amino acids. The chain's CDR3 is CASSVMGYEQYF. As DNA, the CDR3 is TGTGCCAGCAGTGTCATGGGGTACGAGCAGTACTTC.

The genes are TRBV19 and TRBJ1-6, with a possible D match to TRBD1 (5 bases). Germline loops: CDR1 LNHDA, CDR2 SQIVND (reference sequence). This CDR3 has 12 residues. V was cut by 5 bases and J by 6 bases, with 5 bases left in between. CDR3 DNA sequence: TGTGCCAGTAGTGACAGTAATTCACCCCTCCACTTT. This translates into CASSDSNSPLHF.

The table lists this clone with a count of one. The chain recombines TRBV6-5 with TRBJ2-1, with D possibly matching TRBD2 (5 bases). The CDR3 is 16 residues long. V was cut by 2 bases and J by 0 bases, with 11 bases left in between. Looked up from germline, CDR1 is MNHEY and CDR2 is SVGAGI. The CDR3 region is CASSYGLASSYNEQFF. DNA for the CDR3: TGTGCCAGCAGTTACGGACTGGCTAGCTCCTACAATGAGCAGTTCTTC.

V usage is TRBV28 and J usage is TRBJ1-2; TRBD1 is a possible D gene (5 bases). V shed 1 base and J shed 5 bases, with 8 bases lying between them. The CDR3 loop spans 13 amino acids. From germline, CDR1 is MDHEN and CDR2 SYDVKM. In DNA form, the CDR3 reads TGTGCCAGCAGTTTATTGGGGGGGTATGGCTACACCTTC. This translates into CASSLLGGYGYTF.

The rearrangement links TRBV5-1 to TRBJ1-1, with D maybe TRBD1 (5 bases). V was cut by 7 bases and J by 0 bases, with 16 bases left in between. The CDR3 length is 15 residues. Germline V gene lookup returns CDR1 SGHRS and CDR2 YFSETQ. CDR3 DNA: TGCGCCAGCTCAAGGGACGTCAACATGAACACTGAAGCTTTCTTT. This gives the protein CASSRDVNMNTEAFF.

This clone was detected a few times. The chain joins TRBV18 to TRBJ1-1, with 8 bases aligning to TRBD1. Looked up from germline, CDR1 is KGHSH and CDR2 is LQKENI. V lost 5 bases, J lost 5 bases, and 10 bases stayed unmatched. The CDR3 extends over 15 amino acids. CDR3 loop: CASSSGQGLDTEAFF. The CDR3 DNA follows: TGTGCCAGCTCATCTGGACAGGGACTAGATACTGAAGCTTTCTTT.

This clone has only a few counts. This chain connects TRBV2 to TRBJ2-2, with D possibly being TRBD1 (6 bases). CDR1 is SNHLY, CDR2 FYNNEI, per germline. The CDR3 has 15 amino acids. The V end was cut by 8 bases, the J end by 4 bases, with 17 bases between. The CDR3 DNA reads TGTGCCAGCGCCTGGGTACAGGGCGGCACCGGGGAGCTGTTTTTT. The encoded protein is CASAWVQGGTGELFF.

This clone was detected only a few times. V usage is TRBV7-9 and J usage is TRBJ2-1; 9 nucleotides line up with TRBD2. J was trimmed by 8 bases and V by 2 bases; bases with no gene match: 13. This CDR3 is built from 17 residues. Germline lookup yields CDR1 SEHNR and CDR2 FQNEAQ (reference sequence). The CDR3 DNA is TGTGCCAGCAGCTTATTGTTAGCGGGGGTACCCATTGATGAGCAGTTCTTC. It encodes CASSLLLAGVPIDEQFF.

The chain couples TRBV24-1 to TRBJ2-1; 9 bases match TRBD1. Germline V gene data show CDR1 as KGHDR and CDR2 as SFDVKD. There are 17 residues in the CDR3. V shed 4 bases, J shed 0 bases, and the junction held 6 bases outside the gene matches. The CDR3 coding sequence is TGTGCCACCAGTGACTGGGGACAGGGAGGCTCCTACAATGAGCAGTTCTTC. The encoded protein is CATSDWGQGGSYNEQFF.

V and J are TRBV5-4 and TRBJ1-4; weak D call: TRBD1 (6 bases). The CDR3 is 15 residues long. Trimming removed 0 bases at V and 3 bases at J, with 9 bases between. Germline loops: CDR1 SGHNT, CDR2 YYREEE (reference sequence). The CDR3, as DNA: TGTGCCAGCAGCTTGGGGACAGCATCTAATGAAAAACTGTTTTTT. It codes for CASSLGTASNEKLFF.

Only one count was recorded for this clone. The V and J genes are TRBV5-1 and TRBJ1-6; D unclear. The CDR3 loop spans 15 amino acids. The ends were cut back, 2 bases at V and 0 bases at J, with 6 bases in the middle. Per germline, CDR1 SGHRS and CDR2 YFSETQ. CDR3 in DNA: TGCGCCAGCAGCTTAAGCATCTCCTATAATTCACCCCTCCACTTT. Protein product: CASSLSISYNSPLHF. The full variable domain, rest sourced from reference TRBV5-1 and TRBJ1-6, is KAGVTQTPRYLIKTRGQQVTLSCSPISGHRSVSWYQQTPGQGLQFLFEYFSETQRNKGNFPGRFSGRQFSNSRSEMNVSTLELGDSALYLCASSLSISYNSPLHFGNGTRLTVT.

The CDR3 nucleotides read TGTGCCAGCAGGTTCCAGACTAGCCTCCGCACAGATACGCAGTATTTT. It codes for CASRFQTSLRTDTQYF. V usage is TRBV11-2 and J usage is TRBJ2-3, with 7 bases matching TRBD2. Trimming at V came to 6 bases and at J to 1 base, leaving 10 bases not matched to a gene. CDR1 and CDR2 (germline): SGHAT, FQNNGV. This CDR3 has 16 amino acids.

Sample share makes this clone medium-sized. The V call is TRBV30, the J call TRBJ1-1; D is uncertain. V was cut by 1 base and J by 0 bases, with 6 bases left in between. Germline loops: CDR1 GTSNPN, CDR2 SVGIG (reference sequence). The CDR3 is 13 residues long. The CDR3 DNA reads TGTGCCTGGAGTGCTAACGTGAACACTGAAGCTTTCTTT. It is translated as CAWSANVNTEAFF.

V gene TRBV15 combines with J gene TRBJ1-2, with D possibly being TRBD1 (5 bases). The CDR3 loop spans 14 amino acids. Between the trimmed V and J ends, which lost 0 bases and 8 bases, there was a span of 13 bases. Germline V gene data show CDR1 as LNHNV and CDR2 as YYDKDF (reference sequence). This chain's CDR3 is CATSRDRDLTGYTF. For the CDR3, the DNA is TGTGCCACCAGCAGAGATCGGGACCTTACGGGCTACACCTTC.

This rearrangement joins TRBV5-1 to TRBJ1-1; unclear D gene. V lost 2 bases to trimming and J lost 4 bases, with 21 bases between them. Germline lookup yields CDR1 SGHRS and CDR2 YFSETQ. The CDR3 sequence is 17 residues long. The CDR3 loop reads CASSFAGLSEFGTEAFF. The DNA of the CDR3 is TGCGCCAGCAGCTTTGCGGGTCTTTCAGAATTTGGCACTGAAGCTTTCTTT.

The chain links TRBV18 to TRBJ2-2; a weak D match, TRBD1 (7 bases). V was shortened by 1 base and J by 3 bases, with 12 bases between the two germline ends. CDR3 size: 16 residues. Germline V lookup: CDR1 KGHSH, CDR2 LQKENI. The CDR3 sequence is CASSPRQGGDTGELFF. CDR3 nucleotide sequence: TGTGCCAGCTCACCACGACAGGGCGGGGACACCGGGGAGCTGTTTTTT.